A selection of T cell receptor beta chains follows, all from one sample in a study of T-cell reconstitution after alpha-beta-depleted transplantation in children. One entry per CDR3 protein, called by TCRdb with MiXCR from the PCR reads. Of 250,000 to 400,000 distinct CDR3 sequences detected, around 20% appear once; the ten largest clones hold around 9.9%. The sample here was PBMCs, mostly from graft donor cells, taken 180 days after TCRalphabeta/CD19-depleted stem cell transplant. The receptors derive from a male patient under 18 who had a stem cell transplant for acute lymphoblastic leukemia, so the T cells may come from the graft donor. Both conserved end residues are part of each CDR3. The D gene is left open where the match is weak. Size values are once, few and many counts, or a class for expanded clones, and some rows have none.

>TRBJ2-3|TRBV20-1|.|.
TGCAGTGCAAGTAGGGACACAGATACGCAGTATTTT
CSASRDTDTQYF
>TRBJ1-2|TRBV24-1|.|.
TGTGCCACCAGTGATATCGGACAGCCCTATGGCTACACCTTC
CATSDIGQPYGYTF
>TRBJ1-2|TRBV5-1|few|TRBD1
TGCGCCAGCAGTTCGGGACAGGGGGCATCCTATGGCTACACCTTC
CASSSGQGASYGYTF
>TRBJ1-2|TRBV20-1|few|.
TGCAGTGCTAGAGATCCACAGGGATACGGCTACACCTTC
CSARDPQGYGYTF
>TRBJ2-7|TRBV3-1|few|.
TGTGCCAGCAGCCAAGTCCGGAAGGGCTACGAGCAGTACTTC
CASSQVRKGYEQYF
>TRBJ2-3|TRBV4-1|.|.
TGCGCCAGCAGCCAAGATCAGAGAGGGTTACGGACAGATACGCAGTATTTT
CASSQDQRGLRTDTQYF
>TRBJ2-2|TRBV7-9|.|.
TGTGCCAGCAGCTTAGCGTTTCGTACCGGGGAGCTGTTTTTT
CASSLAFRTGELFF
>TRBJ1-4|TRBV6-5|.|TRBD1
TGTGCCAGCAGTTACCTAAAGCGGACAGGGGATGCAAAACTGTTTTTT
CASSYLKRTGDAKLFF
>TRBJ1-2|TRBV5-1|.|.
TGCGCCAGCAGCTTCGACAGGCCAACTAACTATGGCTACACCTTC
CASSFDRPTNYGYTF
>TRBJ2-7|TRBV15|few|.
TGTGCCACCAGCAGAGATCCCCCAGGTTGGGCTTTCGACTCCTACGAGCAGTACTTC
CATSRDPPGWAFDSYEQYF
>TRBJ1-1|TRBV7-9|few|TRBD1
TGTGCCAGCAGCGCGACAGGGGGAGGCACTGAAGCTTTCTTT
CASSATGGGTEAFF
>TRBJ1-6|TRBV5-1|.|TRBD1
TGCGCCAGCAGCTTGGATGGACAGGGGTATAATTCACCCCTCCACTTT
CASSLDGQGYNSPLHF
>TRBJ1-5|TRBV12-3/TRBV12-4|.|TRBD1
TGTGCCAGCAGCCGGACAGGGTTTCAGCCCCAGCATTTT
CASSRTGFQPQHF
>TRBJ2-7|TRBV15|.|.
TGTGCCACCAGCAGAGATGGGCTCGAGCAGTACTTC
CATSRDGLEQYF
>TRBJ1-1|TRBV14|.|.
TGTGCCAGCAGCCAAGATCTCGGGAAGGGACACACTGAAGCTTTCTTT
CASSQDLGKGHTEAFF
>TRBJ1-2|TRBV12-3/TRBV12-4|.|.
TGTGCCAGCAGGGGCGGGGGGCGATTAGGCGGCTACACCTTC
CASRGGGRLGGYTF
>TRBJ2-1|TRBV11-2|.|.
TGTGCCAGCAGCTTGCCCAGGAGGAAACTAGGGCGGGCTTCCTACAATGAGCAGTTCTTC
CASSLPRRKLGRASYNEQFF
>TRBJ1-1|TRBV7-8|.|.
TGTGCCAGCAGCTTAGACGGTTGGGGTTGGAATGAAGCTTTCTTT
CASSLDGWGWNEAFF
>TRBJ2-7|TRBV5-5|few|TRBD2
TGTGCCGGACGGACTAGCGGGAGGGCGATCTTCGAGCAGTACTTC
CAGRTSGRAIFEQYF
>TRBJ2-7|TRBV5-5|few|TRBD1
TGTGCCAGCACCATTCGAAGGGGGCCTTCCTCCTACGAGCAGTACTTC
CASTIRRGPSSYEQYF
>TRBJ2-4|TRBV4-1|few|TRBD2
TGCGCCAGCAGCCCCTCCCGGGGAGCGGGAGGCCTAGCCAAAAACATTCAGTACTTC
CASSPSRGAGGLAKNIQYF
>TRBJ2-1|TRBV24-1|.|.
TGTGCCACCAGGGCTGCAGGGAAACAGTTCTTC
CATRAAGKQFF
>TRBJ2-1|TRBV29-1|few|TRBD2
TGCAGCGGAAGAGCGGGAGTAGGATACAATGAGCAGTTCTTC
CSGRAGVGYNEQFF
>TRBJ2-7|TRBV5-1|.|.
TGCGCCAGCAGAAGGGTCGGAAAGTACGAGCAGTACTTC
CASRRVGKYEQYF
>TRBJ2-1|TRBV20-1|few|TRBD2
TGCAGTGCTAGACTAGCGGGAGAGGGCAATGAGCAGTTCTTC
CSARLAGEGNEQFF
>TRBJ2-5|TRBV29-1|few|.
TGCAGCGCCAGTGGGGTGGAGGAGACCCAGTACTTC
CSASGVEETQYF